The clone carrying this T cell receptor (beta chain) was seen a few times. The germline gives CDR1 MGHRA, CDR2 YSYEKL. The V end was cut by 4 bases, the J end by 8 bases, with 17 bases between. The CDR3 is 15 amino acids. These data come from a study of human T cells and chemical hapten exposure. TCRdb processed the RACE reads anew with MiXCR; each CDR3 protein has one entry. The profile shows fewer than 400,000 distinct CDR3 sequences, under 9% of them singletons. Time point described: patch test 1, 2 weeks after DPC sensitization. Specified treatment: therapeutic diphenylcyclopropenone sensitization with weekly scalp DPC.

Material: whole blood, obtained in connection with sensitization to the hapten diphenylcyclopropenone (DPC). V gene TRBV4-1 combines with J gene TRBJ1-4; a weak D match, TRBD1 (5 bases). This TCR was recovered from a woman aged 18-29 years with alopecia areata. Some clones in this sample may be carry-over from other donors' samples. CDR3 sequence (DNA): TGCGCCAGCAGCCTAACGGGGGTGACGGCCGAAAAACTGTTTTTT. Amino acids: CASSLTGVTAEKLFF.